Shown below are 4 T cell receptor beta chains from a single sample sequenced in a study of vaccination and CD4 T cells after COVID-19 (dated 2022 in TCRdb). Read against the paper, the sample's treatment or condition label means: roughly ten-day PBMC culture with coronavirus spike peptide pools or control peptides (ViraFEST assay). What these receptors recognize is not known. The library came from PCR. Sequenced using an Illumina iSeq 100. DNA from cultured CD4+ T cells underwent TCR sequencing with the Oncomine TCR Beta short-read assay at the Johns Hopkins FTIC core. TCRdb ran its own pipeline on the public reads, namely fastp trimming at Q25 and MiXCR clone calling, and kept in-frame beta chains. For every CDR3 protein sequence, its rows merge into one entry that carries the most common genes and DNA. This sample holds approximately 11,000 distinct CDR3 sequences; roughly 33% were observed only once. Clones ranked in the top ten supply 15% to 18% of the sample.

The input for sequencing was CD4+ T cells from blood, cultured in vitro, taken after SARS-CoV-2 vaccination. The receptors stem from a human donor who had recovered from COVID-19.

The CDR3 region is CASSPQRNTEAFF. For the CDR3, the DNA is TGTGCCAGCTCACCACAAAGGAACACTGAAGCTTTCTTT. This sequence joins TRBV18 and TRBJ1-1; D unresolved. V was trimmed by 1 base and J by 1 base, leaving 4 bases between them. The CDR3 totals 13 residues. Germline V CDR1 and CDR2: KGHSH, LQKENI.

The CDR3 spells CARPPPGPQPAHEQYF. In DNA form, the CDR3 reads TGTGCCAGACCGCCCCCGGGACCCCAACCGGCTCACGAGCAGTACTTC. J is TRBJ2-7 and V is TRBV6-1, with D tentatively TRBD1 or TRBD2 (5 bases each). The germline V and J ends were trimmed by 9 bases and 5 bases, with 26 bases remaining between them. CDR1 and CDR2 from the germline V gene are MNHNS and SASEGT. The length of the CDR3 is 16 residues.

This clonotype has only a few counts. The chain joins TRBV10-3 to TRBJ2-1, with TRBD1 matching 9 bases. The CDR3 spans 16 residues. Germline V gene lookup returns CDR1 ENHRY and CDR2 SYGVKD. V lost 8 bases to trimming and J lost 0 bases; unmatched junction nucleotides: 8. The CDR3 reads CAIRGTGSHSYNEQFF. Written as DNA, the CDR3 is TGTGCCATCCGGGGGACAGGGAGCCACTCCTACAATGAGCAGTTCTTC.

In its sample, this clonotype was seen a few times. The J gene is TRBJ1-6, the V gene TRBV7-2, with 7 bases identical to TRBD1. V shed 6 bases, J shed 0 bases, and the junction held 2 bases outside the gene matches. The germline CDR1 and CDR2 sequences are SGHTA and FQGNSA. The CDR3 has 15 residues. CDR3 amino acids: CASRRDSSYNSPLHF. Written as DNA, the CDR3 is TGTGCCAGCAGAAGGGACAGCTCCTATAATTCACCCCTCCACTTT.